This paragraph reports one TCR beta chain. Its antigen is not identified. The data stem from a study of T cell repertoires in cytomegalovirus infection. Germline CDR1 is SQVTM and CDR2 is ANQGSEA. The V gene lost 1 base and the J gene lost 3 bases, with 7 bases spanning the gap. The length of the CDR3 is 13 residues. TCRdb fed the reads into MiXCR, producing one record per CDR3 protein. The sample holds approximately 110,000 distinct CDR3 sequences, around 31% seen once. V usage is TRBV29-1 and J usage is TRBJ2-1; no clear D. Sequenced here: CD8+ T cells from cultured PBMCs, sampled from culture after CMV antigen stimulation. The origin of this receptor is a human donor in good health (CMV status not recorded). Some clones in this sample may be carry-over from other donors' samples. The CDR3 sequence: CSVEGVNYNEQFF. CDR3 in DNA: TGCAGCGTTGAAGGGGTCAACTACAATGAGCAGTTCTTC.